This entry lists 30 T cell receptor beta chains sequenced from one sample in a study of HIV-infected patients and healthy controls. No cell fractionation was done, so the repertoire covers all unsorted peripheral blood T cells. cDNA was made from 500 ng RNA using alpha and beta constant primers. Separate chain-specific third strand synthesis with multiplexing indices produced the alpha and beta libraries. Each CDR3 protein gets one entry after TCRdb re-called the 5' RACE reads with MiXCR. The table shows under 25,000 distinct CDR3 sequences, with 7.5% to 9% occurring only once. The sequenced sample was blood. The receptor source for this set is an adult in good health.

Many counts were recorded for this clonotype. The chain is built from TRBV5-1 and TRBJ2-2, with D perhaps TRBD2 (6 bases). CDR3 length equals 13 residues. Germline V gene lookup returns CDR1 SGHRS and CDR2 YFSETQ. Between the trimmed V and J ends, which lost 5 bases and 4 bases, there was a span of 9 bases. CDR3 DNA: TGCGCCAGCAGATTTAGCGGCACCGGGGAGCTGTTTTTT. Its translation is CASRFSGTGELFF.

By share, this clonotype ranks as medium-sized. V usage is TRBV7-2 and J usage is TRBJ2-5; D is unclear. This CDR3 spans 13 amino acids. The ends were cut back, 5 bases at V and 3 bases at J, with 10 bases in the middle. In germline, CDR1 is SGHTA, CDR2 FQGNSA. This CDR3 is CASSTTAKETQYF. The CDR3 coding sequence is TGTGCCAGCAGCACAACAGCTAAAGAGACCCAGTACTTC. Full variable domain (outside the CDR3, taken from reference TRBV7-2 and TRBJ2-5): GAGVSQSPSNKVTEKGKDVELRCDPISGHTALYWYRQSLGQGLEFLIYFQGNSAPDKSGLPSDRFSAERTGGSVSTLTIQRTQQEDSAVYLCASSTTAKETQYFGPGTRLLVL.

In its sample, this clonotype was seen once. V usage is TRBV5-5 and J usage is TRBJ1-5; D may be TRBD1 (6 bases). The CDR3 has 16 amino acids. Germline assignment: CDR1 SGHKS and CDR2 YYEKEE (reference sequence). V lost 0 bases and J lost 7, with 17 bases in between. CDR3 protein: CASSLGAGAVGQPQHF. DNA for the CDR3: TGTGCCAGCAGCTTGGGAGCGGGGGCGGTTGGACAGCCCCAGCATTTT.

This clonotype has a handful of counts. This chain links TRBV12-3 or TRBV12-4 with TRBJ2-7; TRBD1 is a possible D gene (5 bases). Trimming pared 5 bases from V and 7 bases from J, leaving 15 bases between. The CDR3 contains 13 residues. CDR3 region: CASSPRVSGEQYF. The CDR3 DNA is TGTGCCAGCAGTCCTCGGGTCTCAGGGGAGCAGTACTTC.

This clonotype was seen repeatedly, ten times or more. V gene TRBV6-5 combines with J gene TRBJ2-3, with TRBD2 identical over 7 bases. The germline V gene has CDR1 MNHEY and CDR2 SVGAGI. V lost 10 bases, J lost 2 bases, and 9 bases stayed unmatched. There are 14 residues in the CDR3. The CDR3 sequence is CANPLADHTDTQYF. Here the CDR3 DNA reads TGTGCCAACCCTCTAGCGGACCACACAGATACGCAGTATTTT.

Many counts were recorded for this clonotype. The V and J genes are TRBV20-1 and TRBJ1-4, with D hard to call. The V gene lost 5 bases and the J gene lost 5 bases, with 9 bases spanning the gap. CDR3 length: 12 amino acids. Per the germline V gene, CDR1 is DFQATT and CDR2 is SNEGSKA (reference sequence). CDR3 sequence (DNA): TGCAGTGCTGACCCGGGGAATGAAAAACTGTTTTTT. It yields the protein CSADPGNEKLFF.

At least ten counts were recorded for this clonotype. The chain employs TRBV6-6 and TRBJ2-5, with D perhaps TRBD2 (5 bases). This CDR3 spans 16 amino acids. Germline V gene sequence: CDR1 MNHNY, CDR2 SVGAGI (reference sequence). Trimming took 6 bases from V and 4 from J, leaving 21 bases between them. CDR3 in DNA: TGTGCCAGCAGAGATTCGGGATTTTTACCTGGAGAGACCCAGTACTTC. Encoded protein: CASRDSGFLPGETQYF.

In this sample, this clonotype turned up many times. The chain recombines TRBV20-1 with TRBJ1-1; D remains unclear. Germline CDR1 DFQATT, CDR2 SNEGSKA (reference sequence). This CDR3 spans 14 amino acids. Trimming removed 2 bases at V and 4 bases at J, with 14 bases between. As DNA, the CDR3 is TGCAGTGCTAGACTGGTGGATAAGAGCACTGAAGCTTTCTTT. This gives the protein CSARLVDKSTEAFF.

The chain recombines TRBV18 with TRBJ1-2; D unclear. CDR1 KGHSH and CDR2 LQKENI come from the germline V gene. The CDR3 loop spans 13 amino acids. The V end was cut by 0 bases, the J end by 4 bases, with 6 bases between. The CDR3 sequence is CASSPPSSYGYTF. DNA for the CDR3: TGTGCCAGCTCACCACCTTCCTCCTATGGCTACACCTTC.

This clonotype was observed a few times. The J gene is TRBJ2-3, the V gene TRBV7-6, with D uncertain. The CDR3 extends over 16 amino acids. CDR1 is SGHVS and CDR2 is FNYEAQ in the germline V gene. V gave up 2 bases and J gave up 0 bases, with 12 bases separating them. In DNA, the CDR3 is TGTGCCAGCAGCTTATACCCCGCAGCTAGCACAGATACGCAGTATTTT. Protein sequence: CASSLYPAASTDTQYF. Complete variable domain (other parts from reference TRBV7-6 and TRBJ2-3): GAGVSQSPRYKVTKRGQDVALRCDPISGHVSLYWYRQALGQGPEFLTYFNYEAQQDKSGLPNDRFSAERPEGSISTLTIQRTEQRDSAMYRCASSLYPAASTDTQYFGPGTRLTVL.

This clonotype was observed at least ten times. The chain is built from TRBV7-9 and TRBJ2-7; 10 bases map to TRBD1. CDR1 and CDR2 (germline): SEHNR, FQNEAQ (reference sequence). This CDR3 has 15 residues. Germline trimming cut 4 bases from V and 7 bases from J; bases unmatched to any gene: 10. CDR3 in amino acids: CASSSPGTGEREQYF. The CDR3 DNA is TGTGCCAGCAGCTCCCCCGGGACAGGGGAAAGGGAGCAGTACTTC.

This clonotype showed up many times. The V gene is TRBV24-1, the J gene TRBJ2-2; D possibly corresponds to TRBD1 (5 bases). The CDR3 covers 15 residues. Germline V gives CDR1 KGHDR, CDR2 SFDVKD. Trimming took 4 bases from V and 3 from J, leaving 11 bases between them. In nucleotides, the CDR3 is TGTGCCACCAGTGAACAGGACAAAGACACCGGGGAGCTGTTTTTT. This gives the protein CATSEQDKDTGELFF.

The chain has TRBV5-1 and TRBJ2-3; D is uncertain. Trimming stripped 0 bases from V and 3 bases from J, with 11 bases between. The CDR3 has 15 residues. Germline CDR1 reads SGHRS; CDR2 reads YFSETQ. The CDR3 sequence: CASSLADTKTDTQYF. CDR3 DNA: TGCGCCAGCAGCTTGGCCGATACTAAAACAGATACGCAGTATTTT.

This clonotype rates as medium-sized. CDR3 DNA sequence: TGTGCCAGCAGCCAAGATTGGGGTGCCCTCTACAATGAGCAGTTCTTC. It translates to CASSQDWGALYNEQFF. The gene calls are TRBV14 and TRBJ2-1; D remains ambiguous. Trimming took off 0 bases at V and 3 bases at J, with 12 bases between the two ends. Germline-derived CDR1 and CDR2 are SGHDN and FVKESK. There are 16 residues in the CDR3.

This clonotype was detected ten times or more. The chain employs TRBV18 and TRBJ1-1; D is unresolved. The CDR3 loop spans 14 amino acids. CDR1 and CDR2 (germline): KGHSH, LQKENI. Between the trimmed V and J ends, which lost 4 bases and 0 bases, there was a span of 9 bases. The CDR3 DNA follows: TGTGCCAGCTCACGCGCGTACATGAACACTGAAGCTTTCTTT. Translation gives CASSRAYMNTEAFF.

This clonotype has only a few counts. Here the CDR3 reads CSVEETQYF. CDR3 coding DNA: TGCAGCGTTGAAGAGACCCAGTACTTC. J is TRBJ2-5 and V is TRBV29-1; unclear D gene. CDR3 length: 9 residues. Per germline, CDR1 SQVTM and CDR2 ANQGSEA. The germline V and J ends were trimmed by 0 bases and 7 bases, with 0 bases remaining between them.

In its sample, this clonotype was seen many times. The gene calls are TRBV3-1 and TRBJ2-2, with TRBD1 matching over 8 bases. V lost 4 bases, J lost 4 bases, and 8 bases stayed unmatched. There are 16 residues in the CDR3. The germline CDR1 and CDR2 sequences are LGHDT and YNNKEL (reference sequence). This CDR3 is CASSPPRDRFTGELFF. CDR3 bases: TGTGCCAGCAGCCCCCCTCGGGACAGGTTCACCGGGGAGCTGTTTTTT.

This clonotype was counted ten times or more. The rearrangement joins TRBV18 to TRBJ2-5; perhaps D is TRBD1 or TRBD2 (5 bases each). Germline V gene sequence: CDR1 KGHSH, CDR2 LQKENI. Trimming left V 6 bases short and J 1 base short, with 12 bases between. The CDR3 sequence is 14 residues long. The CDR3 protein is CASSLMGTQETQYF. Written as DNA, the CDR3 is TGTGCCAGCTCCCTAATGGGGACCCAAGAGACCCAGTACTTC.

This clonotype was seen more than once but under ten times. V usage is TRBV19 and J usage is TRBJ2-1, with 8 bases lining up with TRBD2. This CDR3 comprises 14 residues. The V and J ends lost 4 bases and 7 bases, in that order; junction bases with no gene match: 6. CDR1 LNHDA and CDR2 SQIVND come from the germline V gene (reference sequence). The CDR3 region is CASSSGGISNEQFF. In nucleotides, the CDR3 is TGTGCCAGTAGTAGCGGGGGGATTTCTAATGAGCAGTTCTTC.

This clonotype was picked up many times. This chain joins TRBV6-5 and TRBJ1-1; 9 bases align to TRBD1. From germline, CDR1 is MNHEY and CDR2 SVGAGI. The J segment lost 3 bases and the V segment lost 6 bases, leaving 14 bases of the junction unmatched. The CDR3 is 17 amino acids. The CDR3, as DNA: TGTGCCAGCAGAGGCGGGACAGGGTTTGGTCTCCACACTGAAGCTTTCTTT. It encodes CASRGGTGFGLHTEAFF.

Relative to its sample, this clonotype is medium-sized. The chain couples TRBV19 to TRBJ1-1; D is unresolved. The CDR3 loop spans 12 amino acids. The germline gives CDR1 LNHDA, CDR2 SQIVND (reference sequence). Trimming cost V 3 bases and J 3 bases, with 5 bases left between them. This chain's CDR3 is CASSIGHTEAFF. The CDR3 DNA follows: TGTGCCAGTAGTATCGGTCACACTGAAGCTTTCTTT. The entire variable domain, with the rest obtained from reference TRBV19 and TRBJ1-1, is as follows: DGGITQSPKYLFRKEGQNVTLSCEQNLNHDAMYWYRQDPGQGLRLIYYSQIVNDFQKGDIAEGYSVSREKKESFPLTVTSAQKNPTAFYLCASSIGHTEAFFGQGTRLTVV.

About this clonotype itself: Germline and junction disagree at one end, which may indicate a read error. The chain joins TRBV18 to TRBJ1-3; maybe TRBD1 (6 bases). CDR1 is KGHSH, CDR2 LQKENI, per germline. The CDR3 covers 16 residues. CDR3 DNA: TGTGCCAGCTCACCAGGACAGCTCCGCTCTGGAAACACCATACATTTT. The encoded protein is CASSPGQLRSGNTIHF.

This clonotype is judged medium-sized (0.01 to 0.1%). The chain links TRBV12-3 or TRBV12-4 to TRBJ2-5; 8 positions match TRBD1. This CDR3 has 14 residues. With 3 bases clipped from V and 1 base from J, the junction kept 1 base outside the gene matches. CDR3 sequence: CASSLDRVQETQYF. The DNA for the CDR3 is TGTGCCAGCAGTTTGGACAGGGTCCAAGAGACCCAGTACTTC.

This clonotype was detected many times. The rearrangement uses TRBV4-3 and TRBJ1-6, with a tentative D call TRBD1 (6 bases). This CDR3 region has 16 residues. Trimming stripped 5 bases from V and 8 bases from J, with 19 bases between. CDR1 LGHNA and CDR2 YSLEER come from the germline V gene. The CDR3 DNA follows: TGCGCCAGCAGCGCCAGAGGGGGTTTCTTCGATTCACCCCTCCACTTT. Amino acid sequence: CASSARGGFFDSPLHF.

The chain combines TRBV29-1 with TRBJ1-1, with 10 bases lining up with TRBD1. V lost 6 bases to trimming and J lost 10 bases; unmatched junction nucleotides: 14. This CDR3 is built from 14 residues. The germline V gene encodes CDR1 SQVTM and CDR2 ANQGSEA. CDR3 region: CSVQMTGQGLGAFF. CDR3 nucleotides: TGCAGCGTCCAGATGACGGGACAGGGGCTGGGAGCTTTCTTT.

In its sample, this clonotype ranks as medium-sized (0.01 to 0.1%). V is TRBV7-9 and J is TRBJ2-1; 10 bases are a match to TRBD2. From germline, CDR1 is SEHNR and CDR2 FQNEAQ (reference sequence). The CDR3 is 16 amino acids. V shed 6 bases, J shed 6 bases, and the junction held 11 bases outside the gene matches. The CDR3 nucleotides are TGTGCCAGCAGAACTAGGTCAGCGGGGGGGATCAATGAGCAGTTCTTC. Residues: CASRTRSAGGINEQFF.

Written as DNA, the CDR3 is TGTGCCAGTAGTATCGGTGGACAATCCCTCTATGAGCAGTACTTC. Amino acid sequence: CASSIGGQSLYEQYF. The J gene is TRBJ2-7, the V gene TRBV19, with D perhaps TRBD1 (5 bases). Germline loops: CDR1 LNHDA, CDR2 SQIVND (reference sequence). Trimming removed 3 bases at V and 7 bases at J, with 19 bases between. CDR3 length: 15 amino acids.

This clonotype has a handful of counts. DNA of the CDR3: TGTGCCAGCAGTTTTAGGGGGCAGGGAATGATTCAGTACTTC. It codes for CASSFRGQGMIQYF. This chain links TRBV6-5 with TRBJ2-4, with 7 bases matching TRBD1. J lost 10 bases, V lost 4 bases, and 10 bases had no gene match. The CDR3 loop spans 14 amino acids. Germline V gene lookup returns CDR1 MNHEY and CDR2 SVGAGI.

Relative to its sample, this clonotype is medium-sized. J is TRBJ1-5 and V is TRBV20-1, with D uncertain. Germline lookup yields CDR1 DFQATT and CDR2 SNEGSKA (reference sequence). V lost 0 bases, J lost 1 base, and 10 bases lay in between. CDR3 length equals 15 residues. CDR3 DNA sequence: TGCAGTGCTAGAGATTCCGTCCCCAGCAATCAGCCCCAGCATTTT. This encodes CSARDSVPSNQPQHF.

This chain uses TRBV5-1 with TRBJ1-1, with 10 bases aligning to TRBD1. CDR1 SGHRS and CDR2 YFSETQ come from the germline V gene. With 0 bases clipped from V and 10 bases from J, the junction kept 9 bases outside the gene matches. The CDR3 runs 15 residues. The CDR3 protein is CASSLDFRQGARAFF. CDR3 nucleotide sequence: TGCGCCAGCAGCTTGGATTTCCGACAGGGGGCGCGAGCTTTCTTT.